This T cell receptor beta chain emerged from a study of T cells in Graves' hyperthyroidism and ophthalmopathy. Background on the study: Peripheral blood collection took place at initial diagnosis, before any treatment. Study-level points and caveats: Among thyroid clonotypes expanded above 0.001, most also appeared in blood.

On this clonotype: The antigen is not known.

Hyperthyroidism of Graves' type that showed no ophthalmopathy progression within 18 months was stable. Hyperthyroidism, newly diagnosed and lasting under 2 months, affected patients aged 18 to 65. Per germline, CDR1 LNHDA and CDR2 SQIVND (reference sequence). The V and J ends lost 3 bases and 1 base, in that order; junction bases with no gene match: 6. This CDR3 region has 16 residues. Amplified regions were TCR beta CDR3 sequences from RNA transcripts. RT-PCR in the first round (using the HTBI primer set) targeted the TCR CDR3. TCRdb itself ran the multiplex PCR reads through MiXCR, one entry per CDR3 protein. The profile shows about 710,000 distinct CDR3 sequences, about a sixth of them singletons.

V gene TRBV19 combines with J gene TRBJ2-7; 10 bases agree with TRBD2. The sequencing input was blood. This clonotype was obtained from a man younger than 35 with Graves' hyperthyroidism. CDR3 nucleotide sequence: TGTGCCAGTAGTATGGGACTAGCGTCCCCGTCCTACGAGCAGTACTTC. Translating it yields CASSMGLASPSYEQYF.